This T cell receptor beta chain was obtained from a study of cytomegalovirus exposure and HLA in healthy donors (dated by TCRdb to 2016 to 2017). Study-wide context: An earlier analysis of some 600 of the donors reported 250 to 300 Gb of sequence data and 117 million unique TCR beta sequences obtained from approximately 180 million T cells. Across approximately 400 genotyped donors of the cohort, an average of about 220,000 unique TCR beta nucleotide sequences per donor were sequenced, and roughly a sixth of those sequences were non-productive. The study profiled the T cell repertoires of more than 500 subjects by immunosequencing and related them to cytomegalovirus serostatus. To predict cytomegalovirus infection status, the study combined high-throughput TCR immunosequencing, statistical association of individual TCRs with disease status, and machine learning. An early release that covered several hundred HLA-typed donors contained approximately 320 gigabases of sequencing data and 75 million to 100 million unique TCR sequences. To decide whether each TCR beta V gene segment behaved as functional or pseudogenic, an earlier analysis of some 600 of the donors relied on high-throughput TCR beta sequencing. A handful of DR-DQ haplotypes were handled as single units for association and clustering because linkage in the cohort was strong. In addition to the first cohort of approximately 650 subjects, a separate validation cohort of approximately 130 different subjects was used. Alongside the repertoire data, information on donor age, sex, ethnicity and CMV serostatus was compiled. In a later genetic analysis, genome-wide SNP genotypes for about three fifths of the roughly 670 donors were used, and that subset was treated as a discovery cohort. A later analysis re-analyzed previously published TCR beta repertoires from 666 donors and added high-resolution HLA genotyping to study TCR occurrence patterns. All discovery cohort repertoires had been generated on a single sequencing platform. The later analysis used no new phenotypic data to find candidate immune exposures, relying instead on TCR beta sequences and their occurrence across donors. The genetic ancestry cluster associated with self-reported Caucasian donors included about 84% of the approximately 410 genotyped donors. HLA typing covered class I and class II loci at four-digit resolution. The number of typed donors differed by locus: roughly 620-630 for A, B, C, DRB1 and DQB1; approximately 520 for DQA1; some 610 for DPA1; and about 470 for DPB1. The study aimed to test whether cataloging public T cell receptors could reveal signatures of past pathogen exposure. Results the study describes overall, beyond this receptor: Because HLA typing was unavailable for some donors at each locus, only the typed subset was used in association tests. The 87-base-pair reads could not distinguish some IMGT-functional V segments, including TRBV6-2 and TRBV6-3, so those segments were excluded. CMV serostatus was the only immune exposure information available for the cohort. Only TCR beta chains were sequenced in this cohort, and the absence of alpha or paired-chain data limited detectable features. In vitro tests confirmed that a few of the cytomegalovirus-associated TCR beta chains recognize cytomegalovirus antigens. A later analysis associated some 17,000 TCR beta sequences with specific HLA alleles at a false discovery rate of 0.05. Correlated functional status among segregating V segments might be attributable to linkage disequilibrium, but an unknown experimental factor could not be ruled out. The classifier was reported to diagnose cytomegalovirus status with high specificity and sensitivity in both the original and validation cohorts. A later genetic analysis reported fewer N-insertions in productive TCRs among donors in an Asian-associated ancestry cluster than the roughly 650-donor mean. In a later analysis, most CMV-associated TCR beta chains were found to appear HLA-restricted, with HLA associations seemingly driven largely by CMV exposure. A cluster of highly shared sequence variants was judged likely to represent a technical artifact of the sequencing pipeline. According to a later analysis, parvovirus B19, influenza, CMV and Epstein-Barr virus appeared linked to several top co-occurrence clusters. The authors suggested that the approach could potentially be extended to other disease states and immunological phenotypes. Sequencing depth was assumed to be roughly uniform across donors in the presence/absence analyses, though that assumption may not hold. Broadly in line with IMGT annotations, most TCR beta V segments showed up in productive rearrangements about 87% or about 30% of the time in an earlier analysis of around 550 of the donors. Most TCR sequences were observed very rarely across donors, whereas some public TCRs were present in many individuals. Because counts were too low, about 18 rarely observed V segments, including chromosome 9 orphons, were excluded from the earlier analysis of 587 of the donors. A further reported finding was that TCR beta sequences accurately predicted the HLA-A and HLA-B alleles for most subjects in the first cohort. Strong co-occurrence of HLA alleles, especially DR and DQ, made assigning TCR associations to individual alleles difficult. In the study, around 160 TCR beta chains were listed as associated with cytomegalovirus. In a later analysis, TCR association rates were found to vary across HLA loci, with the most associated TCRs seen for DRB1 alleles and the fewest for HLA-C alleles. An association between a missense DCLRE1C variant and V-gene and J-gene trimming of TCR beta chains was found in a later genetic analysis and replicated in an independent cohort. In a later analysis, HLA-associated TCR beta chains were found to be more clonally expanded and to have lower generation probabilities than equally common non-associated chains.

Libraries were prepared through the immunoSEQ multiplex PCR assay. For the multiplex PCR, a mixture combining 60 forward primers for TCR Vbeta segments and 13 reverse primers for TCR Jbeta segments was used. A multiplex PCR assay on genomic DNA amplified the CDR3 region of rearranged TCR beta genes. The Illumina HiSeq System was used to sequence the amplified TCR beta libraries as 87-base-pair reads. As for the authors' bioinformatics: In a later analysis, tens of millions of unique TCR beta chains were counted across the 650 to 750 repertoires, and roughly 9.9 million of these chains were shared by at least two donors. Raw reads were error-corrected and collapsed into unique sequences by a nearest-neighbor algorithm in which closely related sequences were merged to remove PCR and sequencing errors. Alignment of CDR3 sequences to IMGT reference sequences was used to assign V, D and J gene segments. For a sequence to be retained, a match of at least six nucleotides was required to both a V gene segment and a J gene segment. Rearrangements were called productive when the CDR3 lacked stop codons and stayed in frame with V and J; all others were non-productive. CDR3 was defined by IMGT convention, running from the second conserved V-encoded cysteine to the conserved J-encoded phenylalanine. In an earlier analysis of 550 to 650 of the donors, sequences lacking an unambiguous match to a single V gene segment were excluded. In an earlier analysis of approximately 500 of the donors, a V segment was called functional when productive rearrangements were above 56.7%, and segregating when the standard deviation between donors exceeded 5%. A statistical classification framework was built to diagnose cytomegalovirus status from the catalog of TCR beta chain sequences. V and J gene assignment, in a later analysis, came from comparing TCR nucleotide sequences with IMGT/GENE-DB human TR gene sequences. Using the TCRdist pipeline, a later analysis assigned CDR3 sequences along with most-parsimonious VDJ recombination scenarios. In a later analysis, every TCR beta chain was defined by the combination of its CDR3 amino acid sequence and its V-gene family, and reads without a unique V-gene family were dropped. As a way to deal with suspected cross-contamination and a sequencing artifact, a later analysis dropped nearly 600 nucleotide sequences that were highly shared and had low generation probability. In a later analysis, a clonal expansion index was calculated for each public chain from normalized within-repertoire ranks of inferred template counts. In a later analysis, generation probabilities were computed with a VDJ recombination model fitted to out-of-frame rearrangements, and the resulting probabilities were checked against IGoR. A later analysis scored TCR-TCR, TCR-HLA and TCR-CMV co-occurrence with hypergeometric tests, applying a repertoire-size bias correction to TCR pairs. To estimate false discovery rates, a later analysis permuted the HLA or CMV assignments 20 times. A later analysis grouped co-occurring TCRs with DBSCAN, adding TCRdist sequence similarity when clustering within HLA-allele-positive subsets. Repertoires with fewer than 30,000 or more than 120,000 public chains were left out of co-occurrence clustering, as were five repertoires with anomalous nucleotide sharing. TCRdb took this table from immuneACCESS and kept in-frame rearrangements with V and J called. Such tables lack part of the clones; where checked against another copy, unresolved V genes explain under half of the gap, and the rest is unexplained. V and J calls and clone size are as listed in that table; D and trimming were resolved from the DNA. The sample table lists roughly 150,000 clones, roughly 87% of them with a count of one. Approximately 1.6% of the sample rests with the top ten.

V loses 0 bases, J loses 0 bases, and the germline ends lie 8 bases apart. CDR1 MDHEN and CDR2 SYDVKM are derived from the germline V gene. The CDR3 numbers 15 residues from cysteine through phenylalanine. Just CDR3 DNA is preserved here, 45 bases in frame from base 1. The cohort comprised approximately 700 healthy bone marrow donors. All cohort members were sampled while nominally healthy, although unrecorded immune exposures were likely present. The donor tested CMV seropositive, placing the donor among the approximately 290 seropositive members of the cohort. A peripheral blood sample was provided by each donor, and peripheral blood mononuclear cells were used for TCR beta sequencing. The Qiagen DNeasy Blood Extraction Kit was used to extract genomic DNA from the blood cell samples. Comment on this clone: Its recognized antigen is unknown. One base away there is no much larger clone; base qualities are not given.

Sample: PBMCs. This receptor was taken from a girl aged 5 to 17 in good health and CMV-seropositive. This chain is built from TRBV28 and TRBJ1-1; the D gene is perhaps TRBD1, on 5 matching bases. In nucleotide form, the sequence is TGTGCCAGCAGTTTATGGCCCAGGGTGAACACTGAAGCTTTCTTT. Its amino acids are CASSLWPRVNTEAFF.